The sequence of this T cell receptor beta chain was determined in a study of identical twins. TCRdb re-derived calls from the 5' RACE reads in MiXCR, one entry per CDR3 protein. The sample includes roughly 720,000 distinct CDR3 sequences, approximately 18% seen only once; the top ten take 13%. Trimming cost V 4 bases and J 7 bases; bases outside gene matches: 12. Germline CDR1 and CDR2: SGHAT and FQNNGV. This CDR3 has 15 amino acids. This same sample was also taken into another study, of T cells expressing NK-cell markers.

The V gene is TRBV11-2, the J gene TRBJ2-7, with TRBD2 matching 8 bases. The receptor comes from a woman between 18 and 29 years old in good health. Sequenced sample: PBMCs. The CDR3 spells CASSSPGLGEFEQYF. For the CDR3, the DNA is TGTGCCAGCAGCTCGCCGGGACTAGGAGAGTTTGAGCAGTACTTC. Looking up the rest from reference TRBV11-2 and TRBJ2-7 gives the full variable domain: EAGVAQSPRYKIIEKRQSVAFWCNPISGHATLYWYQQILGQGPKLLIQFQNNGVVDDSQLPKDRFSAERLKGVDSTLKIQPAKLEDSAVYLCASSSPGLGEFEQYFGPGTRLTVT.